In its sample, the clone carrying this T cell receptor (beta chain) was seen a few times. With 0 bases removed from V and 6 bases from J, the gap between germline ends came to 10 bases. Germline V gives CDR1 MNHEY, CDR2 SMNVEV (reference sequence). The CDR3 is 14 residues long. A library of TCRbeta sequences, prepared with unique molecular identifiers, was generated. TCRdb processed the PCR reads anew with MiXCR; each CDR3 protein has one entry. The sample records roughly 500,000 distinct CDR3 sequences, around 17% being singletons. This sample was included in a study of T-cell reconstitution after alpha-beta-depleted transplantation in children.

The sequence came from a human donor who donated a stem cell graft to a child with acute lymphoblastic leukemia. This rearrangement joins TRBV27 to TRBJ2-3; D gene uncertain. The sample was PBMCs from the stem cell graft donor, taken from the stem cell graft. The DNA of the CDR3 is TGTGCCAGCAGTTTATCGGCGCTGGTGGATACGCAGTATTTT. Its translation is CASSLSALVDTQYF.